A single sample gave rise to the 24 T cell receptor beta chains below, sequenced in a study of T cells after yellow fever vaccination. TCRdb itself ran the 5' RACE reads through MiXCR, one entry per CDR3 protein. The sample consists of over 300,000 distinct CDR3 sequences, over 3.5% of them appearing once. Specimen: PBMCs, collected 5 days after the yellow fever booster vaccination. The receptors were sampled from a man younger than 30 who received the YFV17D yellow fever vaccine.

This clonotype was counted ten times or more. The chain is built from TRBV7-2 and TRBJ2-3, with TRBD2 matching over 7 bases. CDR3 length equals 14 residues. CDR1 SGHTA and CDR2 FQGNSA come from the germline V gene. With V trimmed by 5 bases and J by 3 bases, 5 bases remained unmatched. The CDR3 protein is CASSVGLGTDTQYF. The CDR3 nucleotides are TGTGCCAGCAGCGTCGGACTAGGAACAGATACGCAGTATTTT.

The J gene is TRBJ1-1, the V gene TRBV5-5; possible D gene TRBD1, 6 bases. This CDR3 contains 14 residues. The V end was cut by 0 bases, the J end by 7 bases, with 13 bases between. In germline, CDR1 is SGHKS, CDR2 YYEKEE (reference sequence). This CDR3 reads CASSLGPGVGEAFF. The CDR3, as DNA: TGTGCCAGCAGCTTGGGCCCAGGGGTGGGTGAAGCTTTCTTT.

The table lists this clonotype with a few counts. This chain joins TRBV19 and TRBJ1-6; D is possibly TRBD1 (6 bases). CDR3 length: 14 amino acids. From germline, CDR1 is LNHDA and CDR2 SQIVND (reference sequence). V was cut by 10 bases and J by 7 bases, with 17 bases left in between. The chain's CDR3 is CATMGHSHNSPLHF. The CDR3 DNA reads TGTGCCACTATGGGACATTCGCACAATTCACCCCTCCACTTT.

The chain carries TRBV29-1 and TRBJ1-2, with D possibly being TRBD1 (5 bases). Trimming cost V 4 bases and J 12 bases, with 9 bases left between them. This CDR3 has 9 residues. Germline CDR1 is SQVTM and CDR2 is ANQGSEA. CDR3 sequence (DNA): TGCAGCGTTGGGGGCCACCACACCTTC. It is translated as CSVGGHHTF.

V usage is TRBV7-2 and J usage is TRBJ1-1; no clear D gene. Germline-derived CDR1 and CDR2 are SGHTA and FQGNSA. The V and J ends lost 2 bases and 6 bases respectively, with 7 bases between them. There are 12 residues in the CDR3. DNA of the CDR3: TGTGCCAGCAGCTTAATGATGCCTGAAGCTTTCTTT. Its translation is CASSLMMPEAFF.

The table lists this clonotype with many counts. The V call is TRBV5-1, the J call TRBJ2-1; D possibly corresponds to TRBD2 (5 bases). This CDR3 spans 14 amino acids. Germline V CDR1 and CDR2: SGHRS, YFSETQ. Trimming cost V 6 bases and J 8 bases, with 18 bases left between them. The CDR3 spells CASIDSRGSDEQFF. The CDR3 nucleotides are TGCGCCAGCATCGACTCCCGGGGATCTGATGAGCAGTTCTTC.

The rearrangement uses TRBV20-1 and TRBJ1-3; D is unresolved. Per germline, CDR1 DFQATT and CDR2 SNEGSKA (reference sequence). The CDR3 contains 13 residues. The V end lost 2 bases, the J end lost 2 bases, and 7 bases lay between the germline ends. The CDR3 is CSARSGTGNTIYF. DNA for the CDR3: TGCAGTGCTAGATCGGGTACTGGAAACACCATATATTTT.

This clonotype was detected many times. CDR3 in DNA: TGTGCCAGCAGGGGGACAGGCAGATTAGGGGAGCTGTTTTTT. Encoded protein: CASRGTGRLGELFF. The chain recombines TRBV27 with TRBJ2-2; the match to TRBD1 covers 8 bases. The CDR3 consists of 14 residues. Germline loops: CDR1 MNHEY, CDR2 SMNVEV (reference sequence). V dropped 6 bases and J dropped 8; count of bases not matched to a gene: 8.

This clonotype was recorded many times. This chain connects TRBV14 to TRBJ2-7; D is ambiguous. The CDR3 extends over 14 amino acids. Looked up from germline, CDR1 is SGHDN and CDR2 is FVKESK. Trimming cost V 6 bases and J 1 base, with 13 bases left between them. The CDR3: CASSPDLQSYEQYF. The CDR3 nucleotides are TGTGCCAGCAGTCCGGACCTACAGTCCTACGAGCAGTACTTC.

The gene calls are TRBV5-4 and TRBJ2-3; D may be TRBD1 (6 bases). The CDR3 is 13 amino acids. The V end was cut by 4 bases, the J end by 6 bases, with 12 bases between. The germline gives CDR1 SGHNT, CDR2 YYREEE (reference sequence). The CDR3 spells CASSAQGQDTQYF. The CDR3 coding sequence is TGTGCCAGCAGCGCTCAGGGGCAGGATACGCAGTATTTT.

In this sample, this clonotype turned up many times. The CDR3 region has the DNA TGCAGCGTTGAAGAAGGGCGGGGGGGCCCAGATACGCAGTATTTT. This encodes CSVEEGRGGPDTQYF. The J gene is TRBJ2-3, the V gene TRBV29-1; 9 bases are shared with TRBD2. V was clipped by 0 bases and J by 4 bases; unmatched bases: 5. CDR1 SQVTM and CDR2 ANQGSEA come from the germline V gene. The CDR3 covers 15 residues.

The DNA for the CDR3 is TGTGCCAGCAGCTTAGGGTCTAGCGGATACTCCTACGAGCAGTACGTC. Its translation: CASSLGSSGYSYEQYV. This chain uses TRBV11-2 with TRBJ2-7; 7 bases are a match to TRBD2. This CDR3 has 16 residues. Germline CDR1 reads SGHAT; CDR2 reads FQNNGV. V gave up 1 base and J gave up 0 bases; unmatched junction bases: 6.

The chain combines TRBV6-5 with TRBJ1-2; TRBD1 matches 8 bases. V lost 6 bases, J lost 8 bases, and 8 bases stayed unmatched. The CDR3 is 13 residues long. The V gene's germline CDR1 is MNHEY and CDR2 SVGAGI. The CDR3 DNA reads as TGTGCCAGCAGGTTCGGGACAGGACACGGCTACACCTTC. Translation: CASRFGTGHGYTF.

The sample holds many counts of this clonotype. The chain has TRBV4-3 and TRBJ2-7; TRBD1 agrees at 8 bases. The CDR3 runs 16 residues. CDR1 LGHNA and CDR2 YSLEER come from the germline V gene. V trimming: 0 bases; J trimming: 0 bases; junction bases outside the gene matches: 4. The DNA for the CDR3 is TGCGCCAGCAGCCAAGAAAATACAGGGGGCTCCTACGAGCAGTACTTC. Amino acids: CASSQENTGGSYEQYF.

The chain carries TRBV4-2 and TRBJ2-2, with 11 bases identical to TRBD2. Germline CDR1 is LGHNA and CDR2 is YNFKEQ. V gave up 4 bases and J gave up 2 bases; unmatched junction bases: 3. The CDR3 spans 16 residues. The CDR3 sequence: CASSLGTSGNTGELFF. The CDR3 DNA reads as TGTGCCAGCAGCCTAGGGACTAGCGGTAACACCGGGGAGCTGTTTTTT.

This clonotype was seen a few times. Its ends do not fully match the called genes, so a read error is possible. The V gene is TRBV4-2, the J gene TRBJ1-1; D unclear. This CDR3 is built from 13 residues. The germline gives CDR1 LGHNA, CDR2 YNFKEQ. This chain's CDR3 is CASSQDLWAEAFF. CDR3 DNA: TGTGCCAGCAGTCAAGATCTTTGGGCTGAAGCTTTCTTT.

This clonotype showed up just a few times. The CDR3 DNA sequence: TGCAGTGTCCCCCCGGGGGGCACAGATACGCAGTATTTT. Its protein product is CSVPPGGTDTQYF. The gene calls are TRBV20-1 and TRBJ2-3; weak D call: TRBD2 (6 bases). CDR3 size: 13 residues. Trimming took 7 bases from V and 1 from J, leaving 12 bases between them. Germline V gives CDR1 DFQATT, CDR2 SNEGSKA (reference sequence).

This clonotype has more than one count but fewer than ten. The chain has TRBV10-3 and TRBJ2-1; D not certain. CDR1 is ENHRY, CDR2 SYGVKD, per germline. Trimming shortened V by 0 bases and J by 8 bases, and 8 bases separated the two germline ends. There are 13 residues in the CDR3. The CDR3 sequence: CAISESLGYEQFF. CDR3 in DNA: TGTGCCATCAGTGAGTCGTTGGGTTATGAGCAGTTCTTC.

At least ten counts were recorded for this clonotype. The rearrangement joins TRBV9 to TRBJ2-5, with D tentatively TRBD1 (5 bases). Trimming removed 0 bases from V and 5 bases from J, with 14 bases in between. This CDR3 has 15 residues. Germline V gene data show CDR1 as SGDLS and CDR2 as YYNGEE. CDR3 protein: CASSVDGASGETQYF. The CDR3 DNA is TGTGCCAGCAGCGTAGACGGAGCTTCAGGGGAGACCCAGTACTTC.

A few counts support this clonotype. The chain links TRBV5-1 to TRBJ2-1; 11 positions match TRBD2. J lost 7 bases, V lost 4 bases, and 10 bases had no gene match. The CDR3 runs 16 residues. CDR1 and CDR2 from the germline V gene are SGHRS and YFSETQ. The CDR3: CASSETRLAGTNEQFF. CDR3 in DNA: TGCGCCAGCAGCGAGACCAGACTAGCGGGGACGAATGAGCAGTTCTTC.

The V and J genes are TRBV4-1 and TRBJ2-3, with 9 bases identical to TRBD1. V shed 2 bases, J shed 5 bases, and the junction held 8 bases outside the gene matches. The CDR3 extends over 16 amino acids. Germline lookup yields CDR1 MGHRA and CDR2 YSYEKL. For the CDR3, the DNA is TGCGCCAGCAGCCAACCCCGGGACAGGGTAAAAGATACGCAGTATTTT. Protein product: CASSQPRDRVKDTQYF.

The gene calls are TRBV18 and TRBJ1-1; 8 bases map to TRBD1. After removal of 4 bases from V and 7 bases from J, the junction contained 11 bases not matched to a gene. From germline, CDR1 is KGHSH and CDR2 LQKENI. CDR3 length: 15 amino acids. The CDR3 sequence: CASSRRTGKIDEAFF. DNA for the CDR3: TGTGCCAGCTCACGGCGGACAGGGAAAATAGATGAAGCTTTCTTT.

This clonotype was seen many times. The V call is TRBV27, the J call TRBJ1-4; TRBD1 aligns across 11 bases. CDR3 length equals 15 residues. The germline V gene has CDR1 MNHEY and CDR2 SMNVEV (reference sequence). V was clipped by 8 bases and J by 7 bases; unmatched bases: 9. The DNA for the CDR3 is TGTGCCAGCCGGTACCGCGGGACAGGGGGTGAAAAACTGTTTTTT. Its translation is CASRYRGTGGEKLFF.

This clonotype was seen at least ten times. CDR3 in DNA: TGCGCCAGCGGGGGGGGCGGCACAGATACGCAGTATTTT. This sequence encodes CASGGGGTDTQYF. The chain links TRBV5-1 to TRBJ2-3, with D possibly being TRBD2 (7 bases). Deletions cut 7 bases from V and 1 base from J, with 10 bases between. This CDR3 region has 13 residues. The V gene's germline CDR1 is SGHRS and CDR2 YFSETQ. The variable domain in full, completed from reference TRBV5-1 and TRBJ2-3, reads KAGVTQTPRYLIKTRGQQVTLSCSPISGHRSVSWYQQTPGQGLQFLFEYFSETQRNKGNFPGRFSGRQFSNSRSEMNVSTLELGDSALYLCASGGGGTDTQYFGPGTRLTVL.